This T cell receptor beta chain was captured by sequencing in a study of cytomegalovirus exposure and HLA in healthy donors. Across the study: The early release's HLA-typed donors yielded 65 million to 85 million unique TCRs.

As concerns this clone: Its antigen is not known. An end of the junction does not agree with germline; a read error may underlie this.

In the PCR, 60 Vbeta and 13 Jbeta primers were used. The assay was immunoSEQ multiplex PCR, and TCRdb's table has in-frame clones only and misses some. The data hold roughly 140,000 clones, with 75% to 80% observed a single time. Study-wide findings and caveats: The authors later found TCR association rates varying by HLA locus, with DRB1 most and HLA-C fewest.

The sequence was collected from a male donor in good health and CMV-seronegative. Material: PBMCs.

CDR3 sequence reads: CSSTLGAAPSNTEAFF. The CDR3 DNA reads TGTTCCAGCACCCTGGGGGCAGCACCTTCGAACACTGAAGCTTTCTTT. The rearrangement joins TRBV7-9 to TRBJ1-1, with D perhaps TRBD1 (6 bases). The CDR3 is made up of 16 amino acids. CDR1 SEHNR and CDR2 FQNEAQ come from the germline V gene (reference sequence).